The clone carrying this T cell receptor (beta chain) has a single count. The source of the sample is a study of blood T cell repertoires in COVID-19. Study summary: Some COVID-19 samples were acute and others convalescent; all came from the United States, Italy and Spain. T cells, B-cell-depleted T cells, or PBMCs provided the cDNA or gDNA that served as material.

Original methodology: Nucleated cell counts were estimated from reference gene primer amplification. Clones were read by immunoSEQ multiplex PCR, and TCRdb kept only the in-frame ones, dropping some. Clone size and V and J calls were adopted from that table, with D and trimming inferred from the DNA. The sample lists some 20,000 clones, roughly 84% occurring once. V shed 1 base and J 8 bases; nucleotides not matched to a gene: 8. Germline values: CDR1 GTSNPN, CDR2 SVGIG (reference sequence). The length of the CDR3 is 14 residues. The sequence was collected from a man aged 35-49 years with active COVID-19. The J gene is TRBJ1-2, the V gene TRBV30, with 9 bases aligning to TRBD1. What was sequenced was peripheral blood. CDR3 bases: TGTGCCTGGAGTGGCCGGGACAGGGAGGTCGGCTACACCTTC. Translation gives CAWSGRDREVGYTF.